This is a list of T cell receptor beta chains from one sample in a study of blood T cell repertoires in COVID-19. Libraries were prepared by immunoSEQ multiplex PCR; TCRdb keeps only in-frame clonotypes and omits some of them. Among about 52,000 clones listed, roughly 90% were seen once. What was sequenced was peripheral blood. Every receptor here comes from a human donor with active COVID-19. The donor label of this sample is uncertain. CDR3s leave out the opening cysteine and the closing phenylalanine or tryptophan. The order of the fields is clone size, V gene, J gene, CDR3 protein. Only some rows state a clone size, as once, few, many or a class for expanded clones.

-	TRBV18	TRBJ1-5	ASSPGTPNQPQH
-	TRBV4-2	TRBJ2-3	ASSQRAGGPGTQY
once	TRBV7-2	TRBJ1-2	ASRPGTGAGTGGYT
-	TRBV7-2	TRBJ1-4	ASSVPGGGEKLF
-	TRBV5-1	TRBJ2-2	ASSLGRNTGELF
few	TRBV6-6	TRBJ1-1	ASSSPGDSKNTEAF
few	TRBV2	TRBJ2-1	ASSPPSSGGNKGERANEQF
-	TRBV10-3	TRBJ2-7	AASGTALRGYEQY
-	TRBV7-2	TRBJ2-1	ASSPTTGNEQF
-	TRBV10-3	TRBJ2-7	AIGPVTKYEQY
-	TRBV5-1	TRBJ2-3	ASSYPKGLAGPDTQY
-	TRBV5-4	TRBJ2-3	ASSSRRGGFDTDTQY
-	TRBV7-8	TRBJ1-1	ASSLATGNTEAF
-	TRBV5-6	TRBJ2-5	ASSLRGMGQETQY
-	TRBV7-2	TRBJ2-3	ASSPHRGQDTQY
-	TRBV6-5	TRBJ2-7	ASSYQPFGFEQY
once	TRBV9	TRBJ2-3	ASSPPGRGITDTQY
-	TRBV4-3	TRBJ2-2	ASSQEAGTGTGELF
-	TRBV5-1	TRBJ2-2	ASSNGTLSTGELF
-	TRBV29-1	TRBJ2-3	SVRTGSGNTQY
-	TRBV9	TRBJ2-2	ASSVYDRGLGGELF
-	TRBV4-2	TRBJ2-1	ASSQDLSGGAYNEQF
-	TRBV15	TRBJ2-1	ATSTGLADRSYNEQF
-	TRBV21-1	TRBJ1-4	ASSRHLTRNEKLF
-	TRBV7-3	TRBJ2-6	ASSPGTGPSGANVLT
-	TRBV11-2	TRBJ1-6	ASSFLFTGSNSPLH
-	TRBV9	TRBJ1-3	ASSVAGTGVFGNTIY
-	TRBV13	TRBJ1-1	ASSLGQGPVNTEAF
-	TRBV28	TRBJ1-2	ATIEAGIYYGYT
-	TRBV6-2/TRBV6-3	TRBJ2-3	ASSPGLAGVRYTDTQY
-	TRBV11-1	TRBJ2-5	ASNARRVGETQY
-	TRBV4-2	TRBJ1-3	ASSQLGGGNTIY
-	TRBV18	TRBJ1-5	ASSPGQGSNQPQH
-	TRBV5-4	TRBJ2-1	ASSLGQGLYNEQF
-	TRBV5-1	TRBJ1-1	ASSLSGTGSQAF
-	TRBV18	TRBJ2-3	ASSQDSYLTDTQY
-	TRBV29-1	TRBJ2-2	SVERQGYTGELF
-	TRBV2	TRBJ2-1	ASMRALEQF
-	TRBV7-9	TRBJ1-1	ASSQRRGGERSEAF
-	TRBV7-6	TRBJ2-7	ASSLEAGGLYEQY